These 23 T cell receptor beta chains were all obtained from the same sample, sequenced in a study of blood T cells in healthy people across ages (dated by TCRdb to 2015 to 2017). The protocol used for the library was 5' RACE. The sequencer was an Illumina HiSeq 2500. The second PCR ran for roughly 7 to 11 cycles and used a J-beta primer mix along with a sample-barcoded 5' primer. The raw public data were reprocessed by TCRdb itself: fastp quality trimming at Q25, MiXCR clonotype calling, in-frame beta chains only. A single entry per CDR3 protein holds the most common genes and DNA from its merged rows. The sample table contains about 1.5 million distinct CDR3 sequences; only one count was recorded for roughly 43% of them. Of the sample, about 4% falls within the top ten clones. Sequencing was carried out using blood. These TCRs come from a woman in her late teens or twenties in good health.

On this clonotype itself: A much larger clone differs from this one at a single base, so this may be a read error. The chain recombines TRBV29-1 with TRBJ2-3; the D gene is possibly TRBD1 (6 bases). Germline loops: CDR1 SQVTM, CDR2 ANQGSEA. The CDR3 sequence is 14 residues long. CDR3 protein: CSVGEAGATETQYF. For the CDR3, the DNA is TGCAGCGTTGGTGAGGCAGGGGCGACAGAGACGCAGTATTTT.

The chain carries TRBV20-1 and TRBJ2-1, with 7 bases matching TRBD1. After removal of 5 bases from V and 5 bases from J, the junction contained 9 bases not matched to a gene. Germline V lookup: CDR1 DFQATT, CDR2 SNEGSKA (reference sequence). CDR3 length equals 14 residues. The DNA of the CDR3 is TGCAGTGCTCAGTCTGACAGGGTGGACAATGAGCAGTTCTTC. Its translation: CSAQSDRVDNEQFF.

The chain is built from TRBV7-9 and TRBJ2-1; the D is unclear. The CDR3 loop spans 13 amino acids. V lost 1 base and J 10 bases, leaving 11 bases between the germline ends. From germline, CDR1 is SEHNR and CDR2 FQNEAQ (reference sequence). CDR3 in amino acids: CASSLEFSYEQFF. CDR3 DNA: TGTGCCAGCAGCTTAGAGTTCTCCTACGAGCAGTTCTTC.

The chain combines TRBV6-6 with TRBJ2-7, with TRBD1 identical over 8 bases. The length of the CDR3 is 12 residues. Germline lookup yields CDR1 MNHNY and CDR2 SVGAGI (reference sequence). The V and J ends lost 8 bases and 5 bases, in that order; junction bases with no gene match: 5. The CDR3 DNA reads as TGTGCCAGCGACTCAGGGGGCGACGAGCAGTACTTC. Its protein is CASDSGGDEQYF.

The rearrangement links TRBV15 to TRBJ2-1; 9 bases map to TRBD2. The V gene end was trimmed by 1 base and the J gene end by 8 bases; junction bases not matched to a gene: 12. Germline V lookup: CDR1 LNHNV, CDR2 YYDKDF (reference sequence). CDR3 length equals 17 residues. CDR3 loop: CATSRGGGLASIHEQFF. CDR3 coding DNA: TGTGCCACCAGCAGAGGTGGGGGACTAGCATCGATTCATGAGCAGTTCTTC.

This clonotype was seen more than once but under ten times. The rearrangement links TRBV12-3 or TRBV12-4 to TRBJ1-2; D gene uncertain. The V gene lost 2 bases and the J gene lost 6 bases, with 10 bases spanning the gap. The CDR3 is 13 residues long. CDR3 protein: CASSLSGLDGYTF. DNA for the CDR3: TGTGCCAGCAGTTTAAGTGGGCTGGATGGCTACACCTTC.

V and J are TRBV20-1 and TRBJ1-1; D call uncertain. Germline-derived CDR1 and CDR2 are DFQATT and SNEGSKA (reference sequence). This CDR3 spans 11 amino acids. With 3 bases removed from V and 5 bases from J, the gap between germline ends came to 7 bases. The CDR3, as DNA: TGCAGTGCTAGCGAGGGAACTGAAGCTTTCTTT. Translated, it gives CSASEGTEAFF.

Here the CDR3 reads CASSQDALAGVGEQYF. The CDR3 DNA is TGTGCCAGCAGCCAAGATGCACTAGCGGGAGTCGGCGAGCAGTACTTC. The chain joins TRBV14 to TRBJ2-4; TRBD2 matches at 11 bases. The better agreement between TRBJ2-7 and the DNA end casts doubt on the J call. The germline CDR1 and CDR2 sequences are SGHDN and FVKESK. The CDR3 sequence is 16 residues long.

This clonotype came up a few times. The chain couples TRBV4-3 to TRBJ2-7; 7 nucleotides line up with TRBD2. The CDR3 is 16 residues long. Looked up from germline, CDR1 is LGHNA and CDR2 is YSLEER. Unmatched junction bases numbered 7, after V lost 0 bases and J lost 2 bases. CDR3 bases: TGCGCCAGCAGCCAAGATTGGGGGGGAAGCGCCTACGAGCAGTACTTC. Protein: CASSQDWGGSAYEQYF.

For this clonotype: Its ends do not fully match the called genes, so a read error is possible. The genes are TRBV4-2 and TRBJ2-5, with 8 positions matching TRBD1. The J call is doubtful: the DNA matches TRBJ2-7 better. Germline loops: CDR1 LGHNA, CDR2 YNFKEQ. This CDR3 region has 13 residues. As DNA, the CDR3 is TGTGCCGGCAGAGGACAGGGTCGGTTCGAGCAGTACTTC. It codes for CAGRGQGRFEQYF.

The chain is built from TRBV4-1 and TRBJ2-1; unclear D gene. This CDR3 has 14 residues. The V and J ends lost 0 bases and 6 bases respectively, with 9 bases between them. In germline, CDR1 is MGHRA, CDR2 YSYEKL. The chain's CDR3 is CASSQDPAVNEQFF. DNA for the CDR3: TGCGCCAGCAGCCAAGATCCGGCTGTCAATGAGCAGTTCTTC.

The chain employs TRBV7-8 and TRBJ2-2; 13 bases are a match to TRBD2. The CDR3 runs 18 residues. V gave up 5 bases and J gave up 1 base; unmatched junction bases: 7. Germline CDR1 SGHVS, CDR2 FQNEAQ. The chain's CDR3 is CASSPRTSGGLNTGELFF. In nucleotides, the CDR3 is TGTGCCAGCAGCCCCCGGACTAGCGGGGGATTGAACACCGGGGAGCTGTTTTTT.

This clonotype was seen a few times. The chain uses TRBV10-3 and TRBJ2-7; TRBD2 agrees at 12 bases. Trimming took 3 bases from V and 2 from J; bases not matched to a gene: 8. The germline V gene encodes CDR1 ENHRY and CDR2 SYGVKD. The CDR3 runs 17 residues. The CDR3 spells CAISDPSTSGRTYEQYF. For the CDR3, the DNA is TGTGCCATCAGTGACCCCTCGACTAGCGGGAGAACCTACGAGCAGTACTTC.

This chain uses TRBV7-2 with TRBJ2-1, with a tentative D call TRBD1 (6 bases). Per germline, CDR1 SGHTA and CDR2 FQGNSA. The CDR3 runs 15 residues. V lost 1 base and J lost 8, with 15 bases in between. The DNA of the CDR3 is TGTGCCAGCAGCTTAGTGGGACACCTAGGTCATGAGCAGTTCTTC. Its protein is CASSLVGHLGHEQFF. Full variable domain (rest looked up from reference TRBV7-2 and TRBJ2-1): GAGVSQSPSNKVTEKGKDVELRCDPISGHTALYWYRQSLGQGLEFLIYFQGNSAPDKSGLPSDRFSAERTGGSVSTLTIQRTQQEDSAVYLCASSLVGHLGHEQFFGPGTRLTVL.

This clonotype was recorded a few times. The gene calls are TRBV6-6 and TRBJ1-4; weak D call: TRBD1 (5 bases). CDR1 is MNHNY, CDR2 SVGAGI, per germline (reference sequence). The CDR3 contains 17 residues. The V and J ends lost 6 bases and 5 bases respectively, with 22 bases between them. The CDR3 protein is CASSGLPFREWNEKLFF. In DNA, the CDR3 is TGTGCCAGCAGCGGCCTACCCTTCAGGGAATGGAATGAAAAACTGTTTTTT.

This chain joins TRBV2 and TRBJ2-5; no definite D call. Trimming removed 6 bases at V and 2 bases at J, with 19 bases between. CDR1 and CDR2 from the germline V gene are SNHLY and FYNNEI. The CDR3 has 16 residues. The CDR3 loop is CASRQGDPNSQETQYF. CDR3 nucleotide sequence: TGTGCCAGCAGGCAAGGAGACCCTAACAGTCAAGAGACCCAGTACTTC.

V gene TRBV29-1 combines with J gene TRBJ2-7; D unresolved. V gave up 6 bases and J gave up 6 bases, with 12 bases separating them. CDR1 SQVTM and CDR2 ANQGSEA come from the germline V gene. The CDR3 has 11 amino acids. CDR3 DNA: TGCAGCGTCACCGAAGTCTGCGAGCAGTACTTC. Its protein product is CSVTEVCEQYF.

A few counts support this clonotype. The rearrangement joins TRBV2 to TRBJ2-3; maybe TRBD1 (5 bases). Trimming took 6 bases from V and 1 from J, leaving 17 bases between them. The length of the CDR3 is 16 residues. Germline assignment: CDR1 SNHLY and CDR2 FYNNEI. The CDR3 DNA reads as TGTGCCAGCAGGCAAGGGGCTCCCGTTCGCACAGATACGCAGTATTTT. The encoded protein is CASRQGAPVRTDTQYF. Filled out from reference TRBV2 and TRBJ2-3, the complete variable domain reads EPEVTQTPSHQVTQMGQEVILRCVPISNHLYFYWYRQILGQKVEFLVSFYNNEISEKSEIFDDQFSVERPDGSNFTLKIRSTKLEDSAMYFCASRQGAPVRTDTQYFGPGTRLTVL.

J is TRBJ2-3 and V is TRBV20-1; no clear D gene. The CDR3 contains 11 residues. CDR1 is DFQATT, CDR2 SNEGSKA, per germline (reference sequence). V gave up 6 bases and J gave up 5 bases, with 9 bases separating them. The CDR3 region is CSAKSLDTQYF. CDR3 nucleotide sequence: TGCAGTGCGAAGTCCCTAGATACGCAGTATTTT.

CDR3 bases: TGTGCCAGCAGCTTATATACAGGCACAGATACGCAGTATTTT. It is translated as CASSLYTGTDTQYF. V gene TRBV7-6 combines with J gene TRBJ2-3; D ambiguous. The CDR3 loop spans 14 amino acids. Germline V gives CDR1 SGHVS, CDR2 FNYEAQ. Trimming removed 2 bases from V and 1 base from J, with 7 bases in between.

This clonotype was counted between two and nine times. The chain links TRBV10-3 to TRBJ2-1, with TRBD2 matching 15 bases. CDR1 is ENHRY, CDR2 SYGVKD, per germline. The CDR3 covers 17 residues. V gave up 6 bases and J gave up 8 bases; unmatched junction bases: 11. DNA of the CDR3: TGTGCCATCAGCCCGGGACTAGCGGGAGGACGATTCGATGAGCAGTTCTTC. This encodes CAISPGLAGGRFDEQFF.

This clonotype was counted a few times. V is TRBV4-1 and J is TRBJ2-1, with D perhaps matching TRBD1 or TRBD2 (6 bases each). Trimming took off 6 bases at V and 6 bases at J, with 12 bases between the two ends. Germline V lookup: CDR1 MGHRA, CDR2 YSYEKL. The CDR3 sequence is 13 residues long. The CDR3 region is CASRSRGLNEQFF. The CDR3 nucleotides are TGCGCCAGCAGGAGCAGGGGACTCAATGAGCAGTTCTTC.

The chain recombines TRBV4-1 with TRBJ1-2; D uncertain. This CDR3 contains 12 residues. Germline CDR1 reads MGHRA; CDR2 reads YSYEKL. Trimming took off 6 bases at V and 7 bases at J, with 12 bases between the two ends. The CDR3 nucleotides read TGCGCCAGCAGAGACTTCACTCGTGGCTACACCTTC. As protein: CASRDFTRGYTF.